The TCR beta chain under discussion was sequenced for a study of monozygotic twins with inflammatory bowel disease. Study-level findings and limits: Concordant and discordant twins showed no difference in repertoire similarity, possibly from limited power. Researchers report that IBD patients shared fewer clonotypes with others than healthy twins, especially amid disease activity. It was in IBD patients that TCRbeta diversity (inverse Simpson) was lower than in healthy co-twins.

About this clonotype: Its antigen is not known.

CDR1 LNHDA and CDR2 SQIVND come from the germline V gene (reference sequence). The CDR3 sequence is 16 residues long. In eight separate reactions per sample, cDNA was generated. Using the 5' RACE reads, TCRdb records one entry per CDR3 protein without DNA. The repertoire table contains over 350,000 distinct CDR3 sequences. What was sequenced was blood. This sequence originates from a human donor with ulcerative colitis or Crohn's disease, or a healthy co-twin of an affected twin (not recorded which). The chain carries TRBV19 and TRBJ2-1. CDR3 sequence: CASRFYSDSSYNEQFF.